Listed below are T cell receptor beta chains from one sample, sequenced in a study of control samples from healthy donors and cancer patients. Assay used: immunoSEQ multiplex PCR; TCRdb lists only in-frame clones, some missing. The repertoire includes about 120,000 clones, about 92% of them detected once, and 1.5% to 2% sits in the top ten. Sequencing input: PBMCs. The receptors were sampled from a man between 50 and 59 years old with head and neck cancer. Each CDR3 is given with its conserved first and last residue. Each record gives: D gene, V gene, J gene, CDR3 DNA, CDR3 protein. D genes are given only for firm matches.

d_gene: -; v_gene: TRBV7-9; j_gene: TRBJ1-2; CDR3nt: TGTGCCAGCAGCTTTACGGGAGGGGACTATGGCTACACCTTC; CDR3aa: CASSFTGGDYGYTF
d_gene: -; v_gene: TRBV18; j_gene: TRBJ1-5; CDR3nt: TGTGCCAGCTCTCCGGACAGCAATCAGCCCCAGCATTTT; CDR3aa: CASSPDSNQPQHF
d_gene: -; v_gene: TRBV30; j_gene: TRBJ2-3; CDR3nt: TGTGCCTGGACAGGCACAGATACGCAGTATTTT; CDR3aa: CAWTGTDTQYF
d_gene: TRBD1; v_gene: TRBV7-3; j_gene: TRBJ1-2; CDR3nt: TGTGCCAGCAGCCCGACAGGGGGCCTTGGCTACACCTTC; CDR3aa: CASSPTGGLGYTF
d_gene: -; v_gene: TRBV6-5; j_gene: TRBJ2-3; CDR3nt: TGTGCCAGCAGCATCAGGGAGTTGGGCACAGATACGCAGTATTTT; CDR3aa: CASSIRELGTDTQYF
d_gene: -; v_gene: TRBV7-3; j_gene: TRBJ1-6; CDR3nt: TGTGCCAGCAGCAAACAGGGAAAAGGAAGTTCACCCCTCCACTTT; CDR3aa: CASSKQGKGSSPLHF
d_gene: -; v_gene: TRBV7-9; j_gene: TRBJ1-6; CDR3nt: TGTGCCAGCAGCCGACAGGTTTCGCCCCTCCACTTT; CDR3aa: CASSRQVSPLHF
d_gene: TRBD1; v_gene: TRBV6-4; j_gene: TRBJ2-1; CDR3nt: TGTGCCACCTCCCCGGGACAGGGGAGGAATGAGCAGTTCTTC; CDR3aa: CATSPGQGRNEQFF
d_gene: TRBD1; v_gene: TRBV6-5; j_gene: TRBJ2-2; CDR3nt: TGTGCCAGTACCGGGACAGGGAACACCGGGGAGCTGTTTTTT; CDR3aa: CASTGTGNTGELFF
d_gene: -; v_gene: TRBV18; j_gene: TRBJ1-2; CDR3nt: TGTGCCAGCTCAGCACAGGGCCATGGCTACACCTTC; CDR3aa: CASSAQGHGYTF
d_gene: TRBD1; v_gene: TRBV5-5; j_gene: TRBJ1-1; CDR3nt: TGTGCCAGCAGCTGGGGGACAGGGGAGCCAGGCACTGAAGCTTTCTTT; CDR3aa: CASSWGTGEPGTEAFF
d_gene: -; v_gene: TRBV10-3; j_gene: TRBJ2-7; CDR3nt: TGTGCCATAAGGGACTGGAGCTACGAGCAGTACTTC; CDR3aa: CAIRDWSYEQYF
d_gene: -; v_gene: TRBV5-1; j_gene: TRBJ1-2; CDR3nt: TGCGCCAGCAGCCCACTCGCGTCTAACTATGGCTACACTTTC; CDR3aa: CASSPLASNYGYTF
d_gene: -; v_gene: TRBV4-3; j_gene: TRBJ2-7; CDR3nt: TGCGCCAGCAGCCAAGATTCCGGCGGATGGGACGAGCAGTACTTC; CDR3aa: CASSQDSGGWDEQYF
d_gene: -; v_gene: TRBV7-2; j_gene: TRBJ1-6; CDR3nt: TGTGCCAGCAGCCGAACTTATAATTCACCCCTCCACTTT; CDR3aa: CASSRTYNSPLHF
d_gene: -; v_gene: TRBV10-3; j_gene: TRBJ1-5; CDR3nt: TGTGCCATCCCTCCACCTAGCGTGGGAGTAAATTTT; CDR3aa: CAIPPPSVGVNF
d_gene: -; v_gene: TRBV6-5; j_gene: TRBJ1-1; CDR3nt: TGTGCCAGCAGTTACCAGGGCAAAGCTTTCTTT; CDR3aa: CASSYQGKAFF
d_gene: -; v_gene: TRBV6-2/TRBV6-3; j_gene: TRBJ2-1; CDR3nt: TGTGCCAGCAGTTACGGGACAGAGCAGTTCTTC; CDR3aa: CASSYGTEQFF
d_gene: -; v_gene: TRBV14; j_gene: TRBJ2-7; CDR3nt: TGTGCCAGCAGCCAAGCCCCTTACGAGCAGTACTTC; CDR3aa: CASSQAPYEQYF
d_gene: TRBD1; v_gene: TRBV5-1; j_gene: TRBJ1-1; CDR3nt: TGCGCCAGTAGCTCGACAGGGGAGGACACTGAAGCTTTCTTT; CDR3aa: CASSSTGEDTEAFF
d_gene: TRBD1; v_gene: TRBV2; j_gene: TRBJ2-5; CDR3nt: TGTGCCAGCAGCACTACAGGGGGCGAGGAGACCCAGTACTTC; CDR3aa: CASSTTGGEETQYF
d_gene: -; v_gene: TRBV6-5; j_gene: TRBJ2-1; CDR3nt: TGTGCCAGCAGACAGAGTTTAGCAAATGAGCAGTTCTTC; CDR3aa: CASRQSLANEQFF
d_gene: -; v_gene: TRBV3-1/TRBV3-2; j_gene: TRBJ1-6; CDR3nt: TGTGCCAGCAGCCAAGAAGCAGGGACCTATAATTCACCCCTCCACTTT; CDR3aa: CASSQEAGTYNSPLHF
d_gene: -; v_gene: TRBV28; j_gene: TRBJ2-5; CDR3nt: TGTGCCAGCACCGTGACATTGGGATTGCGTTTAGAGACCCAGTACTTC; CDR3aa: CASTVTLGLRLETQYF
d_gene: -; v_gene: TRBV2; j_gene: TRBJ1-2; CDR3nt: TGTGCCAGCAGTATGGGAGCGGGCTATGGCTACACCTTC; CDR3aa: CASSMGAGYGYTF